The clone carrying this TCR beta chain was seen a handful of times. Libraries of TCR beta came from iRepertoire HTBI primers plus Arm-PCR of CDR3 regions. A single record per CDR3 protein comes from TCRdb applying MiXCR to the multiplex PCR reads. The table has about half a million distinct CDR3 sequences, approximately 12% seen once. The CDR3 is 16 residues long. The V gene end was trimmed by 0 bases and the J gene end by 0 bases; junction bases not matched to a gene: 2. Germline loops: CDR1 MNHEY, CDR2 SVGAGI. The time point was: newly diagnosed GD, antithyroid drugs for less than 3 months. Isolated PBMC RNA provided the starting material for the TCR library. This entry is derived from a study of regulatory T cells in long-lasting Graves disease. These data were also reused for a study on T cells in Graves' hyperthyroidism and ophthalmopathy.

The clonotype comes from a woman under 40 with Graves disease. The specimen comprised peripheral blood mononuclear cells (PBMCs), sampled at new diagnosis, from a patient treated with antithyroid drugs. The chain carries TRBV6-5 and TRBJ2-4; 7 bases agree with TRBD2. CDR3 amino acids: CASSYSSGIAKNIQYF. DNA for the CDR3: TGTGCCAGCAGTTACTCGAGCGGGATAGCCAAAAACATTCAGTACTTC.